This T cell receptor beta chain appears in the sequencing data of a study of beta chain features in type 1 diabetes. General study results and limits: TCRB CDR3s from Type 1 diabetes patients were moderately but significantly shorter in all four CD4+ subsets.

The J segment lost 5 bases and the V segment lost 6 bases, leaving 7 bases of the junction unmatched. Germline values: CDR1 LGHNA, CDR2 YSLEER. CDR3 size: 16 residues. This clone turned up a few times. Its antigen is undetermined. The entirety of the isolated RNA underwent reverse transcription, so expressed TCRB transcripts were sequenced. The table came from immunoSEQ multiplex PCR; TCRdb's copy has only in-frame clones and leaves some out. The table has fewer than 350,000 clones, approximately 16% seen once; the top ten hold around 0.015%. This sequence joins TRBV4-3 and TRBJ2-1, with 13 bases aligning to TRBD2. The receptor was isolated from a young man with type 1 diabetes. Sequenced: naive CD4+ T cells from blood. The CDR3 sequence: CASSATGTSGNNEQFF. CDR3 nucleotide sequence: TGCGCCAGCAGTGCAACCGGGACTAGCGGGAACAATGAGCAGTTCTTC.